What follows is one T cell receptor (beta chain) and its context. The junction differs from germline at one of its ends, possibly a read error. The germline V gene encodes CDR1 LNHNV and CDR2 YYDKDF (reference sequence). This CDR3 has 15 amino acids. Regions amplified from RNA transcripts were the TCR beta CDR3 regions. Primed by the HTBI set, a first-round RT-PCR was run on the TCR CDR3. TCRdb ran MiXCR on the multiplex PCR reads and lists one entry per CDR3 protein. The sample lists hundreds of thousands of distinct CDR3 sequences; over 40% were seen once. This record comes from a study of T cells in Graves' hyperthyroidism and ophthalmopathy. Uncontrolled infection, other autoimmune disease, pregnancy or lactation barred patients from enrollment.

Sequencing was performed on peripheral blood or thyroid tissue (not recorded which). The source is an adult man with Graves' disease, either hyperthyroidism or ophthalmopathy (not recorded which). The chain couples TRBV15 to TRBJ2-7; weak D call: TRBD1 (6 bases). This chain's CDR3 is CAASSHAKTGYEQYF. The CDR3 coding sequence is TGTGCCGCCAGCAGCCATGCAAAGACAGGCTACGAGCAGTACTTC. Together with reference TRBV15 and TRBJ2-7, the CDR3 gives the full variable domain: DAMVIQNPRYQVTQFGKPVTLSCSQTLNHNVMYWYQQKSSQAPKLLFHYYDKDFNNEADTPDNFQSRRPNTSFCFLDIRSPGLGDTAMYLCAASSHAKTGYEQYFGPGTRLTVT.